The clone carrying this T cell receptor beta chain appeared many times. The antigen is unknown. This sample stems from a study of response to subunit inactivated influenza vaccine. General study results and limits: Authors suggested seasonal influenza vaccinations each recruit few new T cells.

The CDR3 length is 16 residues. J was trimmed by 6 bases and V by 3 bases; bases with no gene match: 10. Germline V gene lookup returns CDR1 SGHKS and CDR2 YYEKEE (reference sequence). TCRdb recomputed calls from the RT-PCR reads with MiXCR, one row per CDR3 protein. The sample includes about 520,000 distinct CDR3 sequences, approximately 6.9% of them seen just once. This chain joins TRBV5-5 and TRBJ1-5; 9 bases map to TRBD1. The sequences come from PBMCs from blood, collected less than 25 months after vaccination. The clonotype originates from a man aged 50 to 69 who received an inactivated influenza vaccine. CDR3 in DNA: TGTGCCAGCAGCTGGATTACAGGGGGCGGAGGTCAGCCCCAGCATTTT. It yields the protein CASSWITGGGGQPQHF.